This TCR beta chain originates from a study of blood T cell repertoires in COVID-19. In the study overall: Donors in the United States, Italy and Spain gave samples during acute or convalescent COVID-19.

Assay used: immunoSEQ multiplex PCR; TCRdb lists only in-frame clones, some missing. The table shows 180,000 or so clones, with approximately 80% occurring only once. The CDR3 is 18 amino acids. J lost 1 base, V lost 2 bases, and 13 bases had no gene match. CDR1 is MDHEN and CDR2 is SYDVKM in the germline V gene. This clonotype was obtained from a man aged 50-60 years who had recovered from COVID-19. This chain connects TRBV28 to TRBJ1-1; 7 nucleotides match TRBD1. The sequenced sample consisted of PBMCs or T cells enriched from blood (not recorded which). The CDR3 region is CASSLRGFYRGSNTEAFF. The CDR3 coding sequence is TGTGCCAGCAGTTTACGAGGTTTCTACAGGGGATCGAACACTGAAGCTTTCTTT.